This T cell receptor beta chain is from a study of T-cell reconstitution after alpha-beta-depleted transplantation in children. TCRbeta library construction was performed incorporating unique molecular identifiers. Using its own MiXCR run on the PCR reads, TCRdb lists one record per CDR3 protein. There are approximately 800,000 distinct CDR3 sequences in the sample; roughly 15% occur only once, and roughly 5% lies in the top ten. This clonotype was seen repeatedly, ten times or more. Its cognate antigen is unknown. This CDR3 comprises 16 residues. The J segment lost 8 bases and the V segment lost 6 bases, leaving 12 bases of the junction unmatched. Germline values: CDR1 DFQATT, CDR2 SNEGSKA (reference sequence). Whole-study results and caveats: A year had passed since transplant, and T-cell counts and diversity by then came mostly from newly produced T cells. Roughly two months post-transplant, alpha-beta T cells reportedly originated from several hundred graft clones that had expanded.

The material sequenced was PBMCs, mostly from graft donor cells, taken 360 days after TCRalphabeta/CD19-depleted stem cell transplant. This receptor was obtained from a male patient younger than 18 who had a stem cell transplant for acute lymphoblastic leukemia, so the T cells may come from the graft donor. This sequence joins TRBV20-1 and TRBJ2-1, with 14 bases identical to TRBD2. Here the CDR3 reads CSATGTSGSRRDEQFF. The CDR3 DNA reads TGCAGTGCAACCGGGACTAGCGGGAGCCGGAGGGATGAGCAGTTCTTC.